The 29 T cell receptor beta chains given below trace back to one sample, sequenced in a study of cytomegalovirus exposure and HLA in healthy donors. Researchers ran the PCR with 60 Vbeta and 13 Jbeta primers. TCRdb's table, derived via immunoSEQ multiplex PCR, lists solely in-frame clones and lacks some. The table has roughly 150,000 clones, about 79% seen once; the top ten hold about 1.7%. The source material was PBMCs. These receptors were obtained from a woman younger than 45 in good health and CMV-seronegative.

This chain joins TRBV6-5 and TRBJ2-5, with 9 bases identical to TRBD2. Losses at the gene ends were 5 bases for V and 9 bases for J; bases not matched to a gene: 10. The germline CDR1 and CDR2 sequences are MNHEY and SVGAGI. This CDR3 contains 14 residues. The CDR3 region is CASSPPSGGTAQYF. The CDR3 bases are TGTGCCAGCAGTCCCCCAAGCGGGGGGACGGCCCAGTACTTC.

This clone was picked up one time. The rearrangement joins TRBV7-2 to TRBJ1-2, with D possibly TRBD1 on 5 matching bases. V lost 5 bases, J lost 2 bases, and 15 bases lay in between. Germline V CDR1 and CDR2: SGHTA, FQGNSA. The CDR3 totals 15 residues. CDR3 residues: CASSPRLRGNYGYTF. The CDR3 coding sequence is TGTGCCAGCAGCCCGCGCCTCCGGGGGAACTATGGCTACACCTTC.

This CDR3 is CASSFRTNGGETQYF. CDR3 DNA: TGTGCCAGCAGCTTCCGGACTAACGGGGGAGAGACCCAGTACTTC. The genes are TRBV7-2 and TRBJ2-5; tentative D call: TRBD2 (6 bases). Per the germline V gene, CDR1 is SGHTA and CDR2 is FQGNSA. The V end lost 3 bases, the J end lost 4 bases, and 15 bases lay between the germline ends. The CDR3 consists of 15 residues.

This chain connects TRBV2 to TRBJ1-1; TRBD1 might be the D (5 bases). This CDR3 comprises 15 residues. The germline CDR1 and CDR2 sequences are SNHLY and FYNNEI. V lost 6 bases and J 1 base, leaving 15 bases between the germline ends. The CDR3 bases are TGTGCCAGCAGAACCGAACAGGTATCGAACACTGAAGCTTTCTTT. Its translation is CASRTEQVSNTEAFF.

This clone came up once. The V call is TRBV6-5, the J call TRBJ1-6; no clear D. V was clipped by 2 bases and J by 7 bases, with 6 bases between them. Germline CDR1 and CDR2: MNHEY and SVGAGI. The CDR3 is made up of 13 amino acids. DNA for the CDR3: TGTGCCAGCAGTTACGCGGAGAATTCACCCCTCCACTTT. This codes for CASSYAENSPLHF.

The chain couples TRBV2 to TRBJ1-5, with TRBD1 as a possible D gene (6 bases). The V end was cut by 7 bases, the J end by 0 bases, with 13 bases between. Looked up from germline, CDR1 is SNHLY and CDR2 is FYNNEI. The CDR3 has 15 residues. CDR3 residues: CASKGEGGSNQPQHF. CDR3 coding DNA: TGTGCCAGCAAAGGGGAAGGGGGTAGCAATCAGCCCCAGCATTTT.

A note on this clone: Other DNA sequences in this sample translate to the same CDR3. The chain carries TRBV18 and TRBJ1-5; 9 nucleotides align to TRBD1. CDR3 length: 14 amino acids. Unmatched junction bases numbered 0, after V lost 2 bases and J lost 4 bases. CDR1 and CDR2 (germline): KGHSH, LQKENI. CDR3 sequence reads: CASSPGTGNQPQHF. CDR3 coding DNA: TGTGCCAGCTCACCAGGGACAGGGAATCAGCCCCAGCATTTT. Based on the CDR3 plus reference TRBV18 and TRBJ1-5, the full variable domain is NAGVMQNPRHLVRRRGQEARLRCSPMKGHSHVYWYRQLPEEGLKFMVYLQKENIIDESGMPKERFSAEFPKEGPSILRIQQVVRGDSAAYFCASSPGTGNQPQHFGDGTRLSIL.

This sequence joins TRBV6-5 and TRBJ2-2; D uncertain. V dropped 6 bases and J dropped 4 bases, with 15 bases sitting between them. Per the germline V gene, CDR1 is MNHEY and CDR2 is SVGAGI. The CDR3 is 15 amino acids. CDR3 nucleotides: TGTGCCAGCAGACGATTGGGTCCGGGCACCGGGGAGCTGTTTTTT. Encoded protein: CASRRLGPGTGELFF.

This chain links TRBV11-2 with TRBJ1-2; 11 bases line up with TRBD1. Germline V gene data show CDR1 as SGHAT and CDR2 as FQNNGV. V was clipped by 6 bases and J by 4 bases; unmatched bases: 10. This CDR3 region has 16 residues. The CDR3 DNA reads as TGTGCCAGCAGTCCGGACAGGGGGCTCACCCTCTATGGCTACACCTTC. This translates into CASSPDRGLTLYGYTF.

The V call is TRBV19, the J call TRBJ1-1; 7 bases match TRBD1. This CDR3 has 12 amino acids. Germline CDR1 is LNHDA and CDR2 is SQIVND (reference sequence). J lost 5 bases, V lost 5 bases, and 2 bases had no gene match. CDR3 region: CASSPGGTEAFF. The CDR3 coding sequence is TGTGCCAGTAGTCCAGGGGGGACTGAAGCTTTCTTT. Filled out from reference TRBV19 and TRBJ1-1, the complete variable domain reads DGGITQSPKYLFRKEGQNVTLSCEQNLNHDAMYWYRQDPGQGLRLIYYSQIVNDFQKGDIAEGYSVSREKKESFPLTVTSAQKNPTAFYLCASSPGGTEAFFGQGTRLTVV.

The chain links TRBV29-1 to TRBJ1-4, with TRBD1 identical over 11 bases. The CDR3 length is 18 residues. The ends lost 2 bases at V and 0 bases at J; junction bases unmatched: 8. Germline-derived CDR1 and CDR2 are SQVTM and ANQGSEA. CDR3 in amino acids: CSVELVRTGGATNEKLFF. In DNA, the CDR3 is TGCAGCGTTGAATTAGTTCGGACAGGGGGCGCAACTAATGAAAAACTGTTTTTT. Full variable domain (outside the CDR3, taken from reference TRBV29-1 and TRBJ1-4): SAVISQKPSRDICQRGTSLTIQCQVDSQVTMMFWYRQQPGQSLTLIATANQGSEATYESGFVIDKFPISRPNLTFSTLTVSNMSPEDSSIYLCSVELVRTGGATNEKLFFGSGTQLSVL.

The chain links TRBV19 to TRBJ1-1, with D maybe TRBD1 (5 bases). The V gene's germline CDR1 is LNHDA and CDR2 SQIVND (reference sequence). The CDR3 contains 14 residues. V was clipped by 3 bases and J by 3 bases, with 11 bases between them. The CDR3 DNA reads TGTGCCAGTAGTATGGCGGGGGTTTACACTGAAGCTTTCTTT. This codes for CASSMAGVYTEAFF.

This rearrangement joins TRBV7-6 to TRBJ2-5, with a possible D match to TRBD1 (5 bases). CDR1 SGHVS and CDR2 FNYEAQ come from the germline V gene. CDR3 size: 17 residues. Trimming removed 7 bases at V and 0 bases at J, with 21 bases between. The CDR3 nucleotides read TGTGCCAGCACCTCCACACCAGGGCAGACAAACCAAGAGACCCAGTACTTC. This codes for CASTSTPGQTNQETQYF.

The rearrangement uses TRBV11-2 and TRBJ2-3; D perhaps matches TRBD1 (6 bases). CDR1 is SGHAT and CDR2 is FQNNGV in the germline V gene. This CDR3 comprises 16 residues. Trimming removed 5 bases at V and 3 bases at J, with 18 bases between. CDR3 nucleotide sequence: TGTGCCAGCAGCCCGCCGGGACAACTTGTTACAGATACGCAGTATTTT. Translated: CASSPPGQLVTDTQYF.

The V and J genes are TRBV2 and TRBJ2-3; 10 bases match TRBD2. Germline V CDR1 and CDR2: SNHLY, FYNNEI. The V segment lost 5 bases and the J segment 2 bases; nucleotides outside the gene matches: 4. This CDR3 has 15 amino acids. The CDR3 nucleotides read TGTGCCAGCAGTTTACTAGCGGGGAACACAGATACGCAGTATTTT. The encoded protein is CASSLLAGNTDTQYF. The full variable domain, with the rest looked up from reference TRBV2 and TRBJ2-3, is EPEVTQTPSHQVTQMGQEVILRCVPISNHLYFYWYRQILGQKVEFLVSFYNNEISEKSEIFDDQFSVERPDGSNFTLKIRSTKLEDSAMYFCASSLLAGNTDTQYFGPGTRLTVL.

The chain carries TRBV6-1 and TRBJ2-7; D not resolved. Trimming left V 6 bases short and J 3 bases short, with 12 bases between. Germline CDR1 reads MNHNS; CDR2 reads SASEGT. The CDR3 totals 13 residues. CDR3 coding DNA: TGTGCCAGCAGCACTATTGTGGGCTACGAGCAGTACTTC. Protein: CASSTIVGYEQYF.

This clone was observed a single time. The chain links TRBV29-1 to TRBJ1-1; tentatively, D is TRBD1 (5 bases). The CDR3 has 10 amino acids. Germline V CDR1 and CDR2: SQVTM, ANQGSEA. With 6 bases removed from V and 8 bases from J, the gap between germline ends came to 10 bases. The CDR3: CSVGGLEAFF. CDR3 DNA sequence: TGCAGCGTCGGGGGTCTAGAAGCTTTCTTT.

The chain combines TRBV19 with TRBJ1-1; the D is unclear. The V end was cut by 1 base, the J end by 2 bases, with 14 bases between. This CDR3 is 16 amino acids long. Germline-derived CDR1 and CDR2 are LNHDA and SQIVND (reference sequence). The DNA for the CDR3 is TGTGCCAGTAGTATAGCACCGCGGCAGATCAACACTGAAGCTTTCTTT. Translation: CASSIAPRQINTEAFF.

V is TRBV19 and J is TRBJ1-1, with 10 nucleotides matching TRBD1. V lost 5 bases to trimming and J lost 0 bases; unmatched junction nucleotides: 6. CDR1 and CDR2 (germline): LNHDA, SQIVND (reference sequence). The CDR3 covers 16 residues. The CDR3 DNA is TGTGCCAGTAGTGCCCGGACAGGGGGGGTGAACACTGAAGCTTTCTTT. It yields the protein CASSARTGGVNTEAFF.

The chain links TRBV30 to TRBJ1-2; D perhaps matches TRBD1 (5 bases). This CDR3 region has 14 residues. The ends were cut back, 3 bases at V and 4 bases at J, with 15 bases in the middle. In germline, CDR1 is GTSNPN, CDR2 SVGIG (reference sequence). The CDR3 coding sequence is TGTGCCTGGAGCTCAAAAGGGGTTAGCTATGGCTACACCTTC. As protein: CAWSSKGVSYGYTF.

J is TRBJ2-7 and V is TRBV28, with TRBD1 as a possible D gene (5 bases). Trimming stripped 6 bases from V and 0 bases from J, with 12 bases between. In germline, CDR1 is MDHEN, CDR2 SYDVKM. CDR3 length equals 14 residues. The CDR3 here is CASRVDMNSYEQYF. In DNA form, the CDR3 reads TGTGCCAGCAGGGTGGACATGAACTCCTACGAGCAGTACTTC.

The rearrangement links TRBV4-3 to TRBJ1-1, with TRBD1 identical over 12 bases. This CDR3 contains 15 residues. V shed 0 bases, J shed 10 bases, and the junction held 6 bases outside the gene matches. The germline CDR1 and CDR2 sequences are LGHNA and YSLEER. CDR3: CASSQDGTGGTGAFF. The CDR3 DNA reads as TGCGCCAGCAGCCAAGACGGGACAGGGGGCACGGGAGCTTTCTTT.

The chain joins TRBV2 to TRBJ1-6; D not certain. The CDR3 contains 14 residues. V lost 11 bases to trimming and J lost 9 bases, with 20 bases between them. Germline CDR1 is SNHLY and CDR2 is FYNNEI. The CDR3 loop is CAFRPSSTGSPLHF. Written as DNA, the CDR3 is TGTGCCTTTCGCCCGTCCTCAACGGGTTCACCCCTCCACTTT.

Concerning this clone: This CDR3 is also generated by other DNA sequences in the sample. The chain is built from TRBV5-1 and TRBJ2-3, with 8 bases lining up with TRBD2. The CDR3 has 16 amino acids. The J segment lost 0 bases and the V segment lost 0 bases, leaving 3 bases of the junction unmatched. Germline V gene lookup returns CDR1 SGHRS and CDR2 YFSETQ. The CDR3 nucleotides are TGCGCCAGCAGCTTGGAGACTAGCGATAGCACAGATACGCAGTATTTT. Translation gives CASSLETSDSTDTQYF.

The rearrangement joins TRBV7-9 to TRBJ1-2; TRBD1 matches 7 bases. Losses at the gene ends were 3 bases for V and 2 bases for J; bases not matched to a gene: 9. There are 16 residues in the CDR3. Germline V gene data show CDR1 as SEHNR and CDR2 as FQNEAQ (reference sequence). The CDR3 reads CASSLSRTGGNYGYTF. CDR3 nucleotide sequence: TGTGCCAGCAGCTTGTCCCGGACAGGAGGAAACTATGGCTACACCTTC. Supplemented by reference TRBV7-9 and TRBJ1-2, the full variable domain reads DTGVSQNPRHKITKRGQNVTFRCDPISEHNRLYWYRQTLGQGPEFLTYFQNEAQLEKSRLLSDRFSAERPKGSFSTLEIQRTEQGDSAMYLCASSLSRTGGNYGYTFGSGTRLTVV.

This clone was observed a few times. The chain's CDR3 is CASSVGLGQGRNYGYTF. CDR3 DNA sequence: TGTGCCAGCAGCGTAGGCTTGGGGCAGGGGCGAAACTATGGCTACACCTTC. The rearrangement joins TRBV9 to TRBJ1-2, with TRBD1 as a possible D gene (6 bases). This CDR3 region has 17 residues. Germline values: CDR1 SGDLS, CDR2 YYNGEE. Trimming removed 0 bases at V and 2 bases at J, with 17 bases between.

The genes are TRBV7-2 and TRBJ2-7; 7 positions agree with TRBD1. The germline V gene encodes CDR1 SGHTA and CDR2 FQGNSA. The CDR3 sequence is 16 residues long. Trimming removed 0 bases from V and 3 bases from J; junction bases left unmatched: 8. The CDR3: CASSLAGDSFIYEQYF. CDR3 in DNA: TGTGCCAGCAGCTTAGCAGGGGACAGTTTTATCTACGAGCAGTACTTC.

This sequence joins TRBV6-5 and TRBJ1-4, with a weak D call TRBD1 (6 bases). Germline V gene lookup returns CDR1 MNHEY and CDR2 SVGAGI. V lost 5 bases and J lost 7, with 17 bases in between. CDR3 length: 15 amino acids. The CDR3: CASSPDGRGGEKLFF. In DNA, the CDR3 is TGTGCCAGCAGTCCCGACGGTAGGGGGGGTGAAAAACTGTTTTTT.

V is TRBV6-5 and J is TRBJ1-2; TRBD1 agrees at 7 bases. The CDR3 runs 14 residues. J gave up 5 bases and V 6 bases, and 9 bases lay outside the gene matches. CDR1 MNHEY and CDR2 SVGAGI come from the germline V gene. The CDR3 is CASSLISTGYGYTF. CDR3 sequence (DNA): TGTGCCAGCAGCTTGATATCGACAGGGTATGGCTACACCTTC.